The 10 T cell receptor beta chains reported below all come from one sample, sequenced in a study of T cells in Graves' hyperthyroidism and ophthalmopathy. Authors of the study amplified TCR beta CDR3 regions from RNA transcripts. The HTBI primer set drove a first-round RT-PCR of the TCR CDR3. Each CDR3 protein is one row after TCRdb ran MiXCR on the multiplex PCR reads. Among about 550,000 distinct CDR3 sequences listed, more than 20% were seen once. The source material was blood. These receptors all come from a man aged 18 to 30 with Graves' hyperthyroidism.

This clonotype occurred many times. This rearrangement joins TRBV6-5 to TRBJ2-7; TRBD2 aligns across 8 bases. The CDR3 covers 14 residues. After removal of 4 bases from V and 3 bases from J, the junction contained 5 bases not matched to a gene. The germline CDR1 and CDR2 sequences are MNHEY and SVGAGI. CDR3 bases: TGTGCCAGCAGTTCAGTAGCGGGGCTCTACGAGCAGTACTTC. As protein: CASSSVAGLYEQYF.

This clonotype came up many times. The chain combines TRBV6-2 or TRBV6-3 with TRBJ2-6; tentatively, D is TRBD2 (6 bases). The CDR3 is 18 residues long. With 5 bases removed from V and 0 bases from J, the gap between germline ends came to 17 bases. Germline values: CDR1 MNHEY, CDR2 SVGEGT. CDR3 in DNA: TGTGCCAGCAGTCTTGGCGGGGTAGGGACCTCTGGGGCCAACGTCCTGACTTTC. Its translation: CASSLGGVGTSGANVLTF.

This clonotype was counted only a few times. This rearrangement joins TRBV28 to TRBJ1-1; D not certain. The CDR3 is 13 residues long. Per the germline V gene, CDR1 is MDHEN and CDR2 is SYDVKM. V was shortened by 8 bases and J by 0 bases, with 10 bases between the two germline ends. CDR3 sequence reads: CASGQQMNTEAFF. The CDR3 DNA is TGTGCCAGCGGGCAGCAGATGAACACTGAAGCTTTCTTT.

Many counts were recorded for this clonotype. This chain uses TRBV12-3 or TRBV12-4 with TRBJ1-2; the match to TRBD1 covers 11 bases. The CDR3 runs 16 residues. With V trimmed by 5 bases and J by 3 bases, 8 bases remained unmatched. The CDR3 loop reads CASSRTGGERHYGYTF. In DNA, the CDR3 is TGTGCCAGCAGTCGGACAGGGGGCGAAAGGCACTATGGCTACACCTTC.

The V call is TRBV7-9, the J call TRBJ2-7, with D uncertain. CDR3 length equals 14 residues. Germline assignment: CDR1 SEHNR and CDR2 FQNEAQ (reference sequence). Trimming removed 4 bases from V and 3 bases from J, with 13 bases in between. The CDR3 loop reads CASSSPQRGYEQYF. DNA of the CDR3: TGTGCCAGCAGCTCGCCCCAACGAGGCTACGAGCAGTACTTC.

This clonotype was found many times. The chain has TRBV30 and TRBJ1-1; a weak D match, TRBD1 (5 bases). Trimming shortened V by 3 bases and J by 0 bases, and 8 bases separated the two germline ends. The germline V gene has CDR1 GTSNPN and CDR2 SVGIG (reference sequence). The CDR3 is 13 amino acids. The DNA for the CDR3 is TGTGCCTGGAGGGGGCTGGTGAACACTGAAGCTTTCTTT. Encoded protein: CAWRGLVNTEAFF.

Comment on this clonotype: A clone one base away is much larger, so this may be a read error. Because it lacks the conserved phenylalanine or tryptophan at the end, this CDR3 is likely a read error. The chain couples TRBV7-6 to TRBJ1-2; TRBD1 is a possible D gene (5 bases). This CDR3 contains 15 residues. Germline V lookup: CDR1 SGHVS, CDR2 FNYEAQ. V was shortened by 5 bases and J by 8 bases, with 21 bases between the two germline ends. The CDR3 region has the DNA TGTGCCAGCAGCCCCAAAGGTGCAGGGAGTATGGGCTACACCCTC. It is translated as CASSPKGAGSMGYTL.

Points on this clonotype: The junction departs from germline at one end; a sequencing error may be responsible. The chain employs TRBV7-7 and TRBJ2-2; D remains ambiguous. This CDR3 has 12 residues. Germline CDR1 is SSHAT and CDR2 is FNYEAQ (reference sequence). The chain's CDR3 is CASSSSRGELFF. CDR3 sequence (DNA): TGTGCTAGCAGCTCGAGCAGGGGGGAGCTGTTTTTT.

This clonotype was picked up a small number of times. The rearrangement joins TRBV13 to TRBJ2-3; 8 bases match TRBD2. Trimming cost V 0 bases and J 1 base; bases outside gene matches: 3. Looked up from germline, CDR1 is PRHDT and CDR2 is FYEKMQ (reference sequence). The CDR3 covers 16 residues. CDR3 protein: CASSLGGGRRTDTQYF. Written as DNA, the CDR3 is TGTGCCAGCAGCTTAGGAGGCGGGAGGCGCACAGATACGCAGTATTTT.

This clonotype was counted at least ten times. This chain uses TRBV6-1 with TRBJ2-4, with a tentative D call TRBD1 (6 bases). Germline V gene sequence: CDR1 MNHNS, CDR2 SASEGT. This CDR3 comprises 14 residues. Between the trimmed V and J ends, which lost 8 bases and 0 bases, there was a span of 11 bases. CDR3 sequence (DNA): TGTGCCAGCCCCGGGACACTAGCCAAAAACATTCAGTACTTC. Translated: CASPGTLAKNIQYF.